This is a list of T cell receptor beta chains from one sample in a study of blood T cell repertoires in COVID-19. Clones were read by immunoSEQ multiplex PCR, and TCRdb kept only the in-frame ones, dropping some. The sample records more than 250,000 clones, about 87% being singletons. Material: PBMCs or T cells enriched from blood (not recorded which). The receptor set was obtained from a woman between 25 and 40 years old who had recovered from COVID-19. The CDR3 runs from the conserved cysteine through the conserved F or W. D genes are given only for firm matches. Only part of the rows carry a size: once, few, many, or a class if the clone is expanded.

V gene	J gene	clone size	D gene	CDR3 protein	CDR3 DNA
TRBV19	TRBJ1-1	.	.	CASTGAQITEAFF	TGTGCCAGTACTGGGGCTCAGATCACTGAAGCTTTCTTT
TRBV28	TRBJ1-2	.	.	CASSLIDPGGGYYGYTF	TGTGCCAGCAGTTTAATTGACCCGGGGGGCGGCTACTATGGCTACACCTTC
TRBV3-1/TRBV3-2	TRBJ2-1	.	.	CASSQGRGGYNEQFF	TGTGCCAGCAGCCAAGGAAGGGGAGGCTACAATGAGCAGTTCTTC
TRBV5-1	TRBJ1-1	.	TRBD1	CASSLPDRVGLDTEAFF	TGCGCCAGCAGCTTGCCGGACAGGGTAGGTTTGGACACTGAAGCTTTCTTT
TRBV6-5	TRBJ1-2	.	TRBD1	CASTPQGGRNYGYTF	TGTGCCAGCACTCCACAGGGGGGGCGGAACTATGGCTACACCTTC
TRBV5-4	TRBJ1-1	.	.	CASSLAGLWAFF	TGTGCCAGCAGCTTGGCCGGGTTGTGGGCTTTCTTT
TRBV18	TRBJ1-2	.	.	CASSPDSYYGYTF	TGTGCCAGCTCACCAGACAGCTACTATGGCTACACCTTC
TRBV23-1	TRBJ1-5	.	.	CASSQAGVNQPQHF	TGCGCCAGCAGTCAAGCAGGGGTCAATCAGCCCCAGCATTTT
TRBV2	TRBJ2-7	.	.	CASSERDEQYF	TGTGCCAGCAGTGAAAGAGACGAGCAGTACTTC
TRBV5-4	TRBJ1-2	.	.	CASRFTGSYGYTF	TGTGCCAGCAGGTTTACAGGGTCATATGGCTACACCTTC
TRBV30	TRBJ2-7	once	TRBD1	CACNTGGPFLAF	TGTGCCTGTAACACAGGGGGCCCATTCCTAGCCTTC
TRBV18	TRBJ2-1	.	.	CASSPYERQPYNEQFF	TGTGCCAGCTCACCATATGAGCGACAGCCTTACAATGAGCAGTTCTTC
TRBV5-3	TRBJ1-5	.	TRBD1	CARSLVGQGGQPQHF	TGTGCCAGAAGCTTGGTAGGGCAGGGGGGTCAGCCCCAGCATTTT
TRBV18	TRBJ2-1	.	TRBD1	CASSPFRDSNEQFF	TGTGCCAGCTCACCGTTCCGGGACAGCAATGAGCAGTTCTTC
TRBV5-4	TRBJ2-7	once	.	CASSHPLSEQYF	TGTGCCAGCAGCCACCCCCTATCCGAGCAGTACTTC
TRBV10-3	TRBJ1-3	.	TRBD1	CAISETGQFSGNTIYF	TGTGCCATCAGTGAGACGGGACAGTTCTCTGGAAACACCATATATTTT
TRBV20-1	TRBJ2-3	.	TRBD2	CSAGLADTQYF	TGCAGTGCTGGACTAGCGGATACGCAGTATTTT
TRBV11-2	TRBJ1-4	few	.	CASRKTTTNEKLFF	TGTGCCAGCAGAAAAACTACAACTAATGAAAAACTGTTTTTT
TRBV3-1/TRBV3-2	TRBJ2-2	once	.	CASSQDVVAGIGELFF	TGTGCCAGCAGCCAAGATGTGGTAGCAGGGATCGGGGAGCTGTTTTTT
TRBV2	TRBJ1-4	.	TRBD1	CASSRGPVGEKLFF	TGTGCCAGCAGCAGGGGGCCAGTTGGGGAAAAACTGTTTTTT
TRBV2	TRBJ1-3	.	.	CASSYQGLSGNTIYF	TGTGCCAGCAGTTACCAGGGCCTCTCTGGAAACACCATATATTTT
TRBV19	TRBJ1-2	.	TRBD1	CASSFRQGGNYGYTF	TGTGCCAGTAGTTTTCGACAGGGGGGAAACTATGGCTACACCTTC
TRBV27	TRBJ2-2	.	TRBD2	CASSPQRGGTGELFF	TGTGCCAGCAGTCCGCAGCGGGGTGGCACCGGGGAGCTGTTTTTT
TRBV5-8	TRBJ2-7	.	.	CASSRDSDYEQYF	TGTGCCAGCAGCCGGGACTCTGACTACGAGCAGTACTTC
TRBV27	TRBJ1-2	.	.	CASTPDRGRLYGYTF	TGTGCCAGCACTCCGGACCGGGGTAGGCTCTATGGCTACACCTTC
TRBV7-9	TRBJ1-3	.	.	CASSLMAGTGNTIYF	TGTGCCAGCAGCTTAATGGCAGGAACTGGAAACACCATATATTTT
TRBV30	TRBJ2-3	.	.	CAWSVQDTQYF	TGTGCCTGGAGTGTACAGGATACGCAGTATTTT
TRBV2	TRBJ2-5	.	TRBD2	CASSELLAGQETQYF	TGTGCCAGCAGTGAATTATTAGCGGGGCAGGAGACCCAGTACTTC
TRBV10-3	TRBJ1-6	.	.	CAISERRAHDNSPLHF	TGTGCCATCAGTGAACGGCGGGCGCATGATAATTCACCCCTCCACTTT
TRBV6-5	TRBJ2-1	.	TRBD2	CASSYGGGSYNEQFF	TGTGCCAGCAGTTACGGGGGGGGATCCTACAATGAGCAGTTCTTC
TRBV5-6	TRBJ2-2	.	.	CASSLRYRTGELFF	TGTGCCAGCAGCTTAAGGTACAGGACCGGGGAGCTGTTTTTT
TRBV7-8	TRBJ2-5	once	.	CASSGLGGGRVGTQYF	TGTGCCAGCAGCGGACTAGGGGGGGGCCGGGTGGGGACCCAGTACTTC
TRBV19	TRBJ1-2	.	TRBD1	CASSPQGARGYGYTF	TGTGCCAGTAGTCCGCAGGGGGCGCGGGGCTATGGCTACACCTTC
TRBV28	TRBJ1-2	.	.	CASSAAGQGWDYGYTF	TGTGCCAGCAGCGCTGCGGGGCAGGGTTGGGACTATGGCTACACCTTC
TRBV19	TRBJ1-5	once	.	CASSSQSNQPQHF	TGTGCCAGTAGTTCCCAGAGCAATCAGCCCCAGCATTTT
TRBV28	TRBJ2-2	.	TRBD1	CASSLWGQGISGELFF	TGTGCCAGCAGCCTCTGGGGACAGGGGATAAGCGGGGAGCTGTTTTTT
TRBV7-9	TRBJ2-1	.	.	CASSGPQVAYNEQFF	TGTGCCAGCAGTGGTCCACAGGTCGCCTACAATGAGCAGTTCTTC
TRBV19	TRBJ1-2	.	TRBD1	CASTHIGAGGGYGYTF	TGTGCCAGTACCCATATTGGGGCAGGGGGCGGCTATGGCTACACCTTC
TRBV10-2	TRBJ1-2	.	TRBD1	CASWSDREWGYTF	TGCGCCAGCTGGTCCGACAGGGAGTGGGGCTACACCTTC
TRBV28	TRBJ1-6	once	.	CASSYTGSSYNSPLHF	TGTGCCAGCAGTTATACAGGGAGCTCCTATAATTCACCCCTCCACTTT
TRBV10-3	TRBJ1-5	.	TRBD1	CAISPDRAFSNQPQHF	TGTGCCATCAGTCCTGACAGGGCCTTTAGCAATCAGCCCCAGCATTTT
TRBV21-1	TRBJ2-2	.	.	CASSPDDRGRLGELFF	TGTGCCAGCAGCCCCGACGACAGGGGGCGCCTGGGGGAGCTGTTTTTT
TRBV19	TRBJ2-2	.	.	CASSRGARTGELFF	TGTGCCAGTAGTCGGGGGGCGAGGACCGGGGAGCTGTTTTTT
TRBV27	TRBJ1-1	.	TRBD1	CASSSRQGPLNTEAFF	TGTGCCAGCAGTTCCCGACAGGGCCCCCTGAACACTGAAGCTTTCTTT
TRBV15	TRBJ1-3	.	TRBD1	CATSPQTGANTIYF	TGTGCCACCAGCCCCCAGACAGGGGCGAACACCATATATTTT
TRBV28	TRBJ1-5	.	TRBD1	CASSLGGTGARLQHF	TGTGCCAGCAGTCTAGGCGGGACAGGGGCTCGGCTCCAGCATTTT
TRBV18	TRBJ2-5	.	.	CASSPYGRRETQYF	TGTGCCAGCTCACCCTATGGGCGTCGGGAGACCCAGTACTTC
TRBV11-2	TRBJ1-2	.	.	CASSLDLNYGYTF	TGTGCCAGCAGCTTAGATCTAAACTATGGCTACACCTTC
TRBV29-1	TRBJ2-7	.	.	CSVEAGRGTSEQYF	TGCAGCGTTGAAGCGGGGAGAGGGACAAGCGAGCAGTACTTC
TRBV27	TRBJ2-1	.	TRBD1	CASSLWGSPGTDYNEQFF	TGTGCCAGCAGTTTATGGGGCAGCCCCGGGACAGACTACAATGAGCAGTTCTTC